The TCR beta chain under discussion was sequenced for a study of alternative splicing in chronic myeloid leukemia remission (dated by TCRdb to the early 2020s). About the investigation overall: RNA sequencing was used to profile peripheral blood from chronic-phase CML patients at diagnosis and at remission, and the results were compared with those from healthy donors. Median ages were about 54 years at diagnosis, around 59 at remission and less than 40 for healthy controls. Trizol was used to extract total RNA from peripheral blood mononuclear cells of the diagnosis, remission and control samples. The diagnostic specimens from the trials consisted of total leukocytes from peripheral blood collected in EDTA. Several diagnostic specimens, together with matched remission specimens, were obtained from the RESIST (imatinib), ENESTxtnd (nilotinib) and PINNACLE (nilotinib plus pegylated interferon) trials. In terms of female/male counts, the diagnosis samples were 11/5, the remission samples were 8/3 and the controls were 2/4. Nine CML samples, seven diagnostic and two matched remission, were obtained from the French Persistem study.

The label giving this sample's time point can be read as: chronic-phase CML before TKI therapy (screening/day 1). About 15 CML patients were included in the patient cohort, and matched post-remission samples were retrieved for a subset of these patients. The investigation overall reported the following: At remission, blood cell composition had been reconfigured so that it resembled normal controls enriched in lymphoid cells. Blood cell composition varied strongly between timepoints, moving from enrichment of myeloid progenitors at diagnosis to enrichment of mature lymphoid cells at remission.

Libraries were built with bulk RNA-seq. The TruSeq Stranded RNA sample prep kit was used to generate libraries of poly-A-enriched mRNA from an input of approximately 0.94 ug total RNA. Each sample was sequenced in triplicate using paired-end sequencing on a HiSeq 2500. Each mate in the RNA-seq data had a read length of 125 nucleotides. On the authors' methods: Reads were trimmed and aligned to hg38 using STAR v2.7, and quality control was performed with FASTQC, RSeQC and multiqc. Salmon 0.14.1 was used to quantify gene expression levels as transcripts per million (TPM). Principal component analysis suggested that transcriptomic profiles were not driven by trial, library batch, sequencing batch, treatment regimen or sex. TCRdb reanalyzed the reads, keeping one entry per CDR3 protein sequence and omitting DNA. TCRdb's processing, not the study's, gives the V and J calls here. The sample's own table lists approximately 66 distinct CDR3 sequences.

Points on this clonotype: There is no known antigen for this receptor.

The sequencing used PBMCs or total blood leukocytes (not recorded which), collected at diagnosis. The source is an adult with chronic myeloid leukemia.

The CDR3 protein sequence reads: CSATGGRKGNEQFF. This sequence uses TRBV20-1 and TRBJ2-1; the D gene TCRdb calls, TRBD2, cannot be checked with no DNA. From cysteine to phenylalanine, the CDR3 is 14 amino acids long. The protein alone is recorded here. Reading the germline V gene (reference sequence) gives CDR1 DFQATT and CDR2 SNEGSKA.